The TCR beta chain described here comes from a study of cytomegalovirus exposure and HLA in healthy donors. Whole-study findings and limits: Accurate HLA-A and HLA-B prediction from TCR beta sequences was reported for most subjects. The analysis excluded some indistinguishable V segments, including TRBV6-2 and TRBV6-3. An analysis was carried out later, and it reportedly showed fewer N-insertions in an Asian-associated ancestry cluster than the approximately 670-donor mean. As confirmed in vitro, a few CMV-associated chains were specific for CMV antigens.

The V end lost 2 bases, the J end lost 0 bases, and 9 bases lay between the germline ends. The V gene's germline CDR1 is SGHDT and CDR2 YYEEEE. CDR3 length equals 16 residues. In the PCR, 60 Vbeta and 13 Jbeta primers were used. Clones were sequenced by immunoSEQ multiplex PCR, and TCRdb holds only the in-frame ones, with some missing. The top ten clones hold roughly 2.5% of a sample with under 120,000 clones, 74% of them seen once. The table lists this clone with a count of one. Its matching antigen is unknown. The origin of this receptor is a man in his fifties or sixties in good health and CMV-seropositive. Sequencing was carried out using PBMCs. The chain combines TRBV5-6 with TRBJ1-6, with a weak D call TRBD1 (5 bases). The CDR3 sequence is CASSFRGSSYNSPLHF. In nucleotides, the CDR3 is TGTGCCAGCAGCTTCCGGGGGAGCTCCTATAATTCACCCCTCCACTTT.